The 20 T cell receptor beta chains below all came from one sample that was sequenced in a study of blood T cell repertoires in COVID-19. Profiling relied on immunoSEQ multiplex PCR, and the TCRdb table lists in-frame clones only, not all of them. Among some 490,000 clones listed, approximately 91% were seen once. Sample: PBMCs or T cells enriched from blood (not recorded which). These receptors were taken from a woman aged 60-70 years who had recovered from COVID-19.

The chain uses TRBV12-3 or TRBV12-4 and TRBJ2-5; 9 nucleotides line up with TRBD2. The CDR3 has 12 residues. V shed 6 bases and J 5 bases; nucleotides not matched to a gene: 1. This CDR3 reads CASSGLAETQYF. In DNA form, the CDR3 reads TGTGCCAGCAGCGGACTAGCGGAGACCCAGTACTTC.

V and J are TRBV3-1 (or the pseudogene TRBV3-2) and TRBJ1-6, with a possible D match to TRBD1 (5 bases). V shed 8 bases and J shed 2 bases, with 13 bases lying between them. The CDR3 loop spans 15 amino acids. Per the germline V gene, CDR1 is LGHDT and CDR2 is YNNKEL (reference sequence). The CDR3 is CASEPGGTYNSPLHF. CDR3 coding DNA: TGTGCCAGCGAACCGGGGGGTACCTATAATTCACCCCTCCACTTT.

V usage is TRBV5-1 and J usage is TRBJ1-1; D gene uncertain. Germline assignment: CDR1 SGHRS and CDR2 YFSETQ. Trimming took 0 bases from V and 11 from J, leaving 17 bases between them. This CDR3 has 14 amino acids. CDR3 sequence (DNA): TGCGCCAGCAGCTTGGCGGGGAACTATGCTGGGGCTTTCTTT. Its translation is CASSLAGNYAGAFF.

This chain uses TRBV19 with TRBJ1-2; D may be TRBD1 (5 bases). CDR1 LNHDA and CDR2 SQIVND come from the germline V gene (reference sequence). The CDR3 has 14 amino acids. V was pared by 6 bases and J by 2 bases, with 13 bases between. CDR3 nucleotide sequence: TGTGCCAGTAGGAAGGTAGGGGCAAACTATGGCTACACCTTC. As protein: CASRKVGANYGYTF.

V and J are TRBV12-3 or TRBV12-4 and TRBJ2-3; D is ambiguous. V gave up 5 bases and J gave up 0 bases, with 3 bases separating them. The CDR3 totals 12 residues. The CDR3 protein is CASSPSTDTQYF. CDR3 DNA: TGTGCCAGCAGTCCTAGCACAGATACGCAGTATTTT.

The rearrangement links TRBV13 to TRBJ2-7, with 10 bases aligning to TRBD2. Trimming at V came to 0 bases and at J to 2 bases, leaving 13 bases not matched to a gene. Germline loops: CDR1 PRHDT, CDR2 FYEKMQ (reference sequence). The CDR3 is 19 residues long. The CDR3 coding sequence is TGTGCCAGCAGCTTAGGCTCCTTCTTAGCGGGGGGATCCCCCTACGAGCAGTACTTC. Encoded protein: CASSLGSFLAGGSPYEQYF.

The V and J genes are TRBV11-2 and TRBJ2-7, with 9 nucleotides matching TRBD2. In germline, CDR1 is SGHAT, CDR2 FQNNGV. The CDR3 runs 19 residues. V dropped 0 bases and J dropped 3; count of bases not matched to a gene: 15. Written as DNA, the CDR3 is TGTGCCAGCAGCTTAGATCCCCCCCCAGTAGCGGGGGATTTCTACGAGCAGTACGTC. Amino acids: CASSLDPPPVAGDFYEQYV.

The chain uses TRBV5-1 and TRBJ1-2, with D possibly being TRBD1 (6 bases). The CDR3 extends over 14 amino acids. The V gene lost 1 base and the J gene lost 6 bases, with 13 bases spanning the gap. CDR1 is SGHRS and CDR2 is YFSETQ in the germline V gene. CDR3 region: CASSLQGLGDGYTF. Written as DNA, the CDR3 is TGCGCCAGCAGCTTGCAGGGGCTTGGGGATGGCTACACCTTC. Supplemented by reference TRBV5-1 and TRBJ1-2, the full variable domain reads KAGVTQTPRYLIKTRGQQVTLSCSPISGHRSVSWYQQTPGQGLQFLFEYFSETQRNKGNFPGRFSGRQFSNSRSEMNVSTLELGDSALYLCASSLQGLGDGYTFGSGTRLTVV.

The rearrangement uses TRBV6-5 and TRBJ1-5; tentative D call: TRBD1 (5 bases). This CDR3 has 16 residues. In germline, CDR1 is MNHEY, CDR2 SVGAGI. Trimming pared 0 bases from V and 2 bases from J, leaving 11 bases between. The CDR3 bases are TGTGCCAGCAGTTACTCCGGGGGTCGGGGCAATCAGCCCCAGCATTTT. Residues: CASSYSGGRGNQPQHF.

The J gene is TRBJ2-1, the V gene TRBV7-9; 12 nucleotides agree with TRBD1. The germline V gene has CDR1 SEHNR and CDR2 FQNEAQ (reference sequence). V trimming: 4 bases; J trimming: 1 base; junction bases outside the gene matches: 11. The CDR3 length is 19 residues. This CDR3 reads CASSSPGQGAFESYNEQFF. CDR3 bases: TGTGCCAGCAGCTCACCGGGACAGGGGGCTTTTGAATCCTACAATGAGCAGTTCTTC.

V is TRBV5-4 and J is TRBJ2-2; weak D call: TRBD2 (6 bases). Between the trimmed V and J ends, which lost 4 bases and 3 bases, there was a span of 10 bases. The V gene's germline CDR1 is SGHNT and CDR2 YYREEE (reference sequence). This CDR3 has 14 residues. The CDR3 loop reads CASSGGTDTGELFF. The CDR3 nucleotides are TGTGCCAGCAGCGGGGGGACCGACACCGGGGAGCTGTTTTTT.

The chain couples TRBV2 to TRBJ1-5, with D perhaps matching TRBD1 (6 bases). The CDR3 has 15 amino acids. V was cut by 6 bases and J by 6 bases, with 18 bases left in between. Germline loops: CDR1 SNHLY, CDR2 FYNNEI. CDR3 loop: CASSQTGGGSQPQHF. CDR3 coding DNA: TGTGCCAGCAGCCAAACTGGGGGGGGCAGTCAGCCCCAGCATTTT. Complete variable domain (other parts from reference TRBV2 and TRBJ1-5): EPEVTQTPSHQVTQMGQEVILRCVPISNHLYFYWYRQILGQKVEFLVSFYNNEISEKSEIFDDQFSVERPDGSNFTLKIRSTKLEDSAMYFCASSQTGGGSQPQHFGDGTRLSIL.

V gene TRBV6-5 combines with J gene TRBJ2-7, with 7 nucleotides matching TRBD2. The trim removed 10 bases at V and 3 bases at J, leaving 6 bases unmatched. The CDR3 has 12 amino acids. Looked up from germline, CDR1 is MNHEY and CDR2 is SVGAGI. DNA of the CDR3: TGTGCCATAGGAGCGGGGTTCTACGAGCAGTACGTC. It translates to CAIGAGFYEQYV.

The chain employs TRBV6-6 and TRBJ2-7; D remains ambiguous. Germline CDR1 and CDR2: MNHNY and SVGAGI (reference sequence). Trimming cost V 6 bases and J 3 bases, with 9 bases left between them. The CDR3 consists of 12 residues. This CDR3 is CASSTRGYEQYV. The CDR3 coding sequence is TGTGCCAGCAGCACCAGAGGCTACGAGCAGTACGTC.

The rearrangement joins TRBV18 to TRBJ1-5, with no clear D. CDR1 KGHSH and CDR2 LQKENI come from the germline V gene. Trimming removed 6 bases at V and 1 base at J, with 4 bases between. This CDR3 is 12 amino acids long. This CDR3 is CASSLSNQPQHF. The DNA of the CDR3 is TGTGCCAGCTCTCTCAGCAATCAGCCCCAGCATTTT.

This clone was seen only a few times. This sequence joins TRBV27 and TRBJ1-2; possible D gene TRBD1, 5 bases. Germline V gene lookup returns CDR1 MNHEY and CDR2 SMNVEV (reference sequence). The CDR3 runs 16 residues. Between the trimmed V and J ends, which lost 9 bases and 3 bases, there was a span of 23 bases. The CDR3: CASDAGGGRGDYGYTF. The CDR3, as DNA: TGTGCCAGTGACGCGGGGGGAGGGCGCGGAGACTATGGCTACACCTTC.

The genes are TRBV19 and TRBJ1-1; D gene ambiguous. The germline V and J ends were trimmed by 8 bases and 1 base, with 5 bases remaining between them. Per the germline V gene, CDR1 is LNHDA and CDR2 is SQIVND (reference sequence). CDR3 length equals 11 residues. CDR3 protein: CASSGNTEAFF. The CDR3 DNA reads TGTGCCAGTTCAGGGAACACTGAAGCTTTCTTT.

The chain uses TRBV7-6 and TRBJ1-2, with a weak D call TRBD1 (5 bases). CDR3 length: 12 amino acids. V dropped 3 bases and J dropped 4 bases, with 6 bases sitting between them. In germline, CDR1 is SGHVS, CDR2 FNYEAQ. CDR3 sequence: CASSLGGYGYTF. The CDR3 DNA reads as TGTGCCAGCAGCTTGGGGGGCTATGGCTACACCTTC.

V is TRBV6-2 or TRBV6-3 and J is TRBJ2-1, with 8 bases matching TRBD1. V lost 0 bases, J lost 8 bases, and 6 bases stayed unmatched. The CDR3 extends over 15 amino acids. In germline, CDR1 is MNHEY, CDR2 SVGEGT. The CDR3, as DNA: TGTGCCAGCAGTTACTCCCAGGGGGCAGGGTATGAGCAGTTCTTC. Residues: CASSYSQGAGYEQFF.

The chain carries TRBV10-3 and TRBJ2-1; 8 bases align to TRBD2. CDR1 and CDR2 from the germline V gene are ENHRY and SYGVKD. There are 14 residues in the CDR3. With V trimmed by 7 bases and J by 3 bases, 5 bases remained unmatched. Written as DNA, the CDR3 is TGTGCCATCAAGAGCGGGGGCATCTACAATGAGCAGTTCTTC. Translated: CAIKSGGIYNEQFF.